The 30 T cell receptor beta chains below come from one sample, sequenced in a study of identical twins. In TCRdb, the 5' RACE reads were re-called with MiXCR into one record per CDR3 protein. This sample has under 250,000 distinct CDR3 sequences, with roughly an eighth found just once. The same specimen was also included in a second study, on yellow fever vaccine responses in identical twins.

The source material was memory (CD45RO+) T cells sorted from blood. These receptors all come from a woman aged 18-29 years in good health.

This clonotype has ten or more counts. The gene calls are TRBV7-2 and TRBJ2-1, with no clear D. Trimming removed 3 bases from V and 2 bases from J, with 11 bases in between. The CDR3 extends over 15 amino acids. Germline CDR1 reads SGHTA; CDR2 reads FQGNSA. The CDR3 nucleotides are TGTGCCAGCAGCTTGAACTACGAACCCTACAATGAGCAGTTCTTC. It encodes CASSLNYEPYNEQFF.

This clonotype has only a few counts. This chain uses TRBV5-6 with TRBJ2-5, with D uncertain. The CDR3 is 14 residues long. Germline lookup yields CDR1 SGHDT and CDR2 YYEEEE. V was trimmed by 1 base and J by 5 bases, leaving 12 bases between them. As DNA, the CDR3 is TGTGCCAGCAGCTTGTTTGCAGGAGTTGAGACCCAGTACTTC. Translating gives CASSLFAGVETQYF.

This clonotype has only a few counts. J is TRBJ2-5 and V is TRBV12-3 or TRBV12-4; the D gene is possibly TRBD1 (5 bases). V was cut by 4 bases and J by 5 bases, with 14 bases left in between. This CDR3 is built from 14 residues. The CDR3 here is CASSSSDSGETQYF. CDR3 nucleotide sequence: TGTGCCAGCAGTTCCTCCGACAGTGGGGAGACCCAGTACTTC.

This clonotype was picked up a small number of times. The rearrangement links TRBV7-9 to TRBJ2-1; TRBD2 matches at 14 bases. Germline-derived CDR1 and CDR2 are SEHNR and FQNEAQ (reference sequence). This CDR3 has 19 residues. The V gene end was trimmed by 6 bases and the J gene end by 2 bases; junction bases not matched to a gene: 12. DNA of the CDR3: TGTGCCAGCAGTCCAGTGGGACTAGCGGGGGTAGGACCCTACAATGAGCAGTTCTTC. This codes for CASSPVGLAGVGPYNEQFF.

The chain joins TRBV7-2 to TRBJ2-5; TRBD2 matches 9 bases. This CDR3 region has 15 residues. V shed 5 bases, J shed 5 bases, and the junction held 9 bases outside the gene matches. Germline V CDR1 and CDR2: SGHTA, FQGNSA. The CDR3 sequence is CASSNQAGGGETQYF. Written as DNA, the CDR3 is TGTGCCAGCAGCAACCAAGCGGGGGGAGGGGAGACCCAGTACTTC.

The rearrangement joins TRBV20-1 to TRBJ2-7, with 7 bases identical to TRBD1. Germline-derived CDR1 and CDR2 are DFQATT and SNEGSKA (reference sequence). The J segment lost 7 bases and the V segment lost 5 bases, leaving 5 bases of the junction unmatched. The CDR3 runs to 11 residues. CDR3 residues: CSAGTEREQYF. Here the CDR3 DNA reads TGCAGTGCTGGGACAGAAAGAGAGCAGTACTTC.

The chain employs TRBV6-2 or TRBV6-3 and TRBJ2-7; the D gene is possibly TRBD2 (6 bases). CDR3 length equals 13 residues. Germline V gene lookup returns CDR1 MNHEY and CDR2 SVGEGT. Deletions cut 7 bases from V and 2 bases from J, with 12 bases between. CDR3 coding DNA: TGTGCCAGCACCTGGGGGGAAGCCTACGAGCAGTACGTC. It yields the protein CASTWGEAYEQYV.

The gene calls are TRBV20-1 and TRBJ1-4; 9 bases agree with TRBD1. This CDR3 is built from 15 residues. With V trimmed by 3 bases and J by 4 bases, 6 bases remained unmatched. The germline V gene has CDR1 DFQATT and CDR2 SNEGSKA (reference sequence). The CDR3 is CSAREPGQGNEKLFF. The CDR3 DNA reads TGCAGTGCTAGGGAACCGGGACAGGGTAATGAAAAACTGTTTTTT.

The chain uses TRBV29-1 and TRBJ1-1; TRBD1 matches at 8 bases. V was pared by 6 bases and J by 5 bases, with 5 bases of the junction left unmatched. Germline V gives CDR1 SQVTM, CDR2 ANQGSEA. This CDR3 contains 12 residues. In DNA, the CDR3 is TGCAGCGTGCGGACAGGGTATACTGAAGCTTTCTTT. Translated: CSVRTGYTEAFF.

This clonotype was recorded at least ten times. V and J are TRBV20-1 and TRBJ2-7; 7 nucleotides line up with TRBD1. V was clipped by 3 bases and J by 3 bases; unmatched bases: 8. This CDR3 has 14 residues. The germline CDR1 and CDR2 sequences are DFQATT and SNEGSKA (reference sequence). DNA of the CDR3: TGCAGTGCTAGGCGGACAGGCGACTTCTACGAGCAGTACTTC. Translation gives CSARRTGDFYEQYF.

This clonotype was detected ten times or more. The rearrangement joins TRBV29-1 to TRBJ1-1; D remains unclear. V lost 5 bases, J lost 6 bases, and 19 bases lay in between. The CDR3 is made up of 14 amino acids. CDR1 and CDR2 from the germline V gene are SQVTM and ANQGSEA. This CDR3 reads CSVLTELNIAEAFF. CDR3 sequence (DNA): TGCAGCGTTCTGACTGAATTGAACATCGCTGAAGCTTTCTTT.

The chain recombines TRBV6-1 with TRBJ2-2; 8 positions agree with TRBD2. This CDR3 has 18 residues. V trimming: 7 bases; J trimming: 1 base; junction bases outside the gene matches: 14. CDR1 and CDR2 (germline): MNHNS, SASEGT. The CDR3: CASIRDARTSRNTGELFF. The CDR3 region has the DNA TGTGCCAGCATCCGCGACGCGAGGACTAGCAGGAACACCGGGGAGCTGTTTTTT.

The genes are TRBV9 and TRBJ2-7; D uncertain. The CDR3 has 14 amino acids. With 1 base removed from V and 2 bases from J, the gap between germline ends came to 10 bases. Germline V gene lookup returns CDR1 SGDLS and CDR2 YYNGEE. The CDR3 region is CASSVSIAPYEQYF. The CDR3 DNA is TGTGCCAGCAGCGTAAGTATCGCCCCCTACGAGCAGTACTTC.

The sample holds a few counts of this clonotype. The chain recombines TRBV7-2 with TRBJ2-5, with 8 bases that match TRBD2. The V gene end was trimmed by 5 bases and the J gene end by 7 bases; junction bases not matched to a gene: 12. CDR1 and CDR2 (germline): SGHTA, FQGNSA. There are 15 residues in the CDR3. CDR3 bases: TGTGCCAGCAGCCCACCCGGGAGCGGGGGAGGGACCCAGTACTTC. It specifies CASSPPGSGGGTQYF.

This clonotype has only a few counts. V gene TRBV3-1 combines with J gene TRBJ2-1; 13 nucleotides align to TRBD2. Looked up from germline, CDR1 is LGHDT and CDR2 is YNNKEL (reference sequence). J gave up 7 bases and V 3 bases, and 6 bases lay outside the gene matches. CDR3 length equals 16 residues. CDR3 region: CASSQRTSGSRNEQFF. The CDR3 DNA reads TGTGCCAGCAGCCAGAGGACTAGCGGGAGTCGGAATGAGCAGTTCTTC.

This clonotype came up a few times. The V and J genes are TRBV5-6 and TRBJ2-1; D ambiguous. The CDR3 consists of 18 residues. Between the trimmed V and J ends, which lost 4 bases and 2 bases, there was a span of 22 bases. Germline V gene sequence: CDR1 SGHDT, CDR2 YYEEEE. The CDR3 region has the DNA TGTGCCAGCAGCCCCCCTGTGTTACCCCCGGGCCCCTACAATGAGCAGTTCTTC. This codes for CASSPPVLPPGPYNEQFF.

The gene calls are TRBV19 and TRBJ2-1; 7 nucleotides line up with TRBD2. The junction had 10 bases not matched to a gene; V was cut back by 4 bases and J by 7 bases. The CDR3 is made up of 15 amino acids. Germline V gene data show CDR1 as LNHDA and CDR2 as SQIVND (reference sequence). In DNA, the CDR3 is TGTGCCAGTAGTAGGGGGGGGACGAGGCGGAATGAGCAGTTCTTC. Translating gives CASSRGGTRRNEQFF.

This clonotype was picked up many times. This chain joins TRBV7-8 and TRBJ2-1; D remains unclear. From germline, CDR1 is SGHVS and CDR2 FQNEAQ. Between the trimmed V and J ends, which lost 6 bases and 4 bases, there was a span of 10 bases. The CDR3 loop spans 13 amino acids. The CDR3 DNA sequence: TGTGCCAGCAGTGGTAGTCAGTACAATGAGCAGTTCTTC. Amino acid sequence: CASSGSQYNEQFF.

This clonotype was found once. Being one base from a much bigger clone, this may be a read error. The chain employs TRBV12-3 or TRBV12-4 and TRBJ2-3, with 8 bases fitting TRBD2. CDR3 length equals 15 residues. The CDR3 spells CASSSERTSTDTLYF. The CDR3 nucleotides are TGTGCCAGCAGTTCAGAGAGGACTAGCACAGATACGCTGTATTTT.

This clonotype occurred many times. The V and J genes are TRBV4-3 and TRBJ2-1; D ambiguous. CDR3 length: 16 residues. Trimming cost V 0 bases and J 7 bases, with 16 bases left between them. Germline V gene data show CDR1 as LGHNA and CDR2 as YSLEER. CDR3 amino acids: CASSQDLGQRRNEQFF. DNA for the CDR3: TGCGCCAGCAGCCAAGATTTGGGTCAACGACGAAATGAGCAGTTCTTC.

This clonotype was recorded a few times. The J gene is TRBJ1-2, the V gene TRBV6-2 or TRBV6-3; D is unresolved. The CDR3 extends over 14 amino acids. V lost 5 bases, J lost 4 bases, and 14 bases lay in between. Germline V gene data show CDR1 as MNHEY and CDR2 as SVGEGT. The CDR3 DNA reads TGTGCCAGCAGTCAGTTACAGCGACGCTATGGCTACACCTTC. Amino acids: CASSQLQRRYGYTF.

The gene calls are TRBV27 and TRBJ2-6; TRBD2 aligns across 8 bases. Germline V lookup: CDR1 MNHEY, CDR2 SMNVEV (reference sequence). The CDR3 spans 16 residues. J lost 1 base, V lost 6 bases, and 5 bases had no gene match. The chain's CDR3 is CASSSGGASGANVLTF. Written as DNA, the CDR3 is TGTGCCAGCAGCTCCGGGGGGGCTTCTGGGGCCAACGTCCTGACTTTC. The whole variable domain, filled in from reference TRBV27 and TRBJ2-6, reads EAQVTQNPRYLITVTGKKLTVTCSQNMNHEYMSWYRQDPGLGLRQIYYSMNVEVTDKGDVPEGYKVSRKEKRNFPLILESPSPNQTSLYFCASSSGGASGANVLTFGAGSRLTVL.

The rearrangement uses TRBV29-1 and TRBJ2-5; tentative D call: TRBD2 (6 bases). Trimming stripped 8 bases from V and 5 bases from J, with 18 bases between. Germline V gene sequence: CDR1 SQVTM, CDR2 ANQGSEA. The CDR3 is 13 amino acids. CDR3 coding DNA: TGCAGCACCAGATCCGGGACTGCGGAGACCCAGTACTTC. Encoded protein: CSTRSGTAETQYF.

The chain employs TRBV25-1 and TRBJ1-4; weak D call: TRBD1 (6 bases). V dropped 5 bases and J dropped 0 bases, with 7 bases sitting between them. The CDR3 runs to 14 residues. In germline, CDR1 is MGHDK, CDR2 SYGVNS. The CDR3 DNA is TGTGCCAGCAGTTCAGGGGCAACTAATGAAAAACTGTTTTTT. This translates into CASSSGATNEKLFF.

This clonotype was picked up a small number of times. The rearrangement links TRBV5-1 to TRBJ2-1, with D tentatively TRBD2 (6 bases). The V and J ends lost 0 bases and 7 bases respectively, with 14 bases between them. The length of the CDR3 is 15 residues. Germline V lookup: CDR1 SGHRS, CDR2 YFSETQ. The CDR3 DNA is TGCGCCAGCAGCTTGGCCAGTGCGGGGAGGAATGAGCAGTTCTTC. This translates into CASSLASAGRNEQFF.

This clonotype was observed many times. The chain links TRBV5-1 to TRBJ2-3, with TRBD1 identical over 9 bases. V was pared by 2 bases and J by 3 bases, with 7 bases of the junction left unmatched. CDR1 is SGHRS and CDR2 is YFSETQ in the germline V gene. The CDR3 loop spans 16 amino acids. The CDR3 spells CASSFSSGQGTDTQYF. The DNA of the CDR3 is TGCGCCAGCAGCTTCTCGTCCGGACAGGGGACAGATACGCAGTATTTT.

This clonotype came up a few times. One end of the junction does not line up with germline, which may come from a read error. The chain has TRBV3-1 and TRBJ2-2, with D unclear. CDR3 length equals 13 residues. CDR1 LGHDT and CDR2 YNNKEL come from the germline V gene (reference sequence). CDR3 protein: CASGHLGNGELFF. CDR3 coding DNA: TGTGCCAGCGGCCACCTGGGAAACGGGGAGCTGTTTTTT. The full variable domain, with the rest looked up from reference TRBV3-1 and TRBJ2-2, is DTAVSQTPKYLVTQMGNDKSIKCEQNLGHDTMYWYKQDSKKFLKIMFSYNNKELIINETVPNRFSPKSPDKAHLNLHINSLELGDSAVYFCASGHLGNGELFFGEGSRLTVL.

This clonotype showed up just a few times. The chain combines TRBV28 with TRBJ2-7, with a weak D call TRBD1 (7 bases). Per the germline V gene, CDR1 is MDHEN and CDR2 is SYDVKM. The CDR3 loop spans 13 amino acids. V gave up 8 bases and J gave up 3 bases, with 14 bases separating them. The chain's CDR3 is CASGGTVIYEQYF. The CDR3 DNA sequence: TGTGCCAGCGGCGGGACAGTCATCTACGAGCAGTACTTC.

This clonotype was observed a few times. Likely a read error: the CDR3 ends without its conserved phenylalanine or tryptophan. The chain recombines TRBV27 with TRBJ2-5; D ambiguous. The CDR3 is 14 amino acids. V dropped 0 bases and J dropped 2 bases, with 7 bases sitting between them. Germline values: CDR1 MNHEY, CDR2 SMNVEV (reference sequence). In nucleotides, the CDR3 is TGTGCCAGCAGTTTATCTCCGGGTCAAGAGACCCAGTACCTC. Protein: CASSLSPGQETQYL.

The chain uses TRBV6-6 and TRBJ2-7; D is undetermined. The CDR3 is 11 residues long. V lost 6 bases and J 7 bases, leaving 10 bases between the germline ends. CDR1 and CDR2 from the germline V gene are MNHNY and SVGAGI (reference sequence). For the CDR3, the DNA is TGTGCCAGCAGCCCGATGGGGGAGCAGTACTTC. Protein: CASSPMGEQYF.